The table lists the clone carrying this T cell receptor (beta chain) with a few counts. What it recognizes is unknown. This entry comes from a study of blood T cells in healthy people across ages. Study results and limitations: Versus aged donors, long-lived donors had higher diversity and more naive CD4+ cells.

No fewer than 6 million PBMCs went into each sample. Using a J-beta primer mix together with a sample-barcoded 5' primer, a second PCR was run for roughly 7 to 11 cycles. TCRdb called the 5' RACE reads again in MiXCR, with one record for every CDR3 protein. The sample has around 1.1 million distinct CDR3 sequences, approximately 38% seen once. CDR3 length equals 14 residues. Germline V lookup: CDR1 SGHTA, CDR2 FQGNSA. V lost 5 bases and J lost 0, with 10 bases in between. The chain combines TRBV7-2 with TRBJ2-5, with TRBD2 as a possible D gene (6 bases). Sample: blood. The sequence came from a man aged 18 to 35 in good health. This CDR3 reads CASSPGRYQETQYF. As DNA, the CDR3 is TGTGCCAGCAGCCCTGGGAGGTACCAAGAGACCCAGTACTTC.